This T cell receptor beta chain is from a study of breast tumors, draining lymph nodes, adjacent tissues. Whole-study results and caveats: That most tumor T cells come from lymph nodes remained unproven. Compared with basal-like, luminal-like tumors shared significantly more repertoire with nontumor tissue. Most tumor T cells seemingly derive from lymph node, then expand in tumor. Tumor TCR diversity was below lymph nodes but above nontumor tissue.

TCRdb redid the calling of the multiplex PCR reads with MiXCR, one entry per CDR3 protein. The sample holds about 200,000 distinct CDR3 sequences, 25% to 40% seen once. This clonotype has a count of ten or more. Its antigen is undetermined. Samples came from axillary lymph nodes draining the breast cancer. The germline V gene has CDR1 MNHEY and CDR2 SVGAGI. The CDR3 extends over 15 amino acids. The germline V and J ends were trimmed by 6 bases and 1 base, with 12 bases remaining between them. The receptor was derived from a female donor with breast cancer. Some clones in this sample may be carry-over from other donors' samples. The chain couples TRBV6-5 to TRBJ1-4; D not certain. The specimen was axillary lymph node tissue. The CDR3 DNA reads as TGTGCCAGCAGAGCTACGACGGTAACTAATGAAAAACTGTTTTTT. This translates into CASRATTVTNEKLFF.